These T cell receptor beta chains were read from a single sample in a study of T cell responses to AZD1222 COVID-19 vaccine. TCRdb's copy holds only in-frame clones and misses some; the assay was immunoSEQ multiplex PCR. Of 120,000 to 150,000 clones in the sample, over 75% are singletons; the top ten hold under 7%. The sample consisted of peripheral blood, taken 28 days after the second dose of the MenACWY control vaccine. The receptor set was obtained from an adult who received the MenACWY meningococcal vaccine as a control. CDR3s include the opening cysteine and the closing phenylalanine or tryptophan. Fields, in order: clone size, V gene, J gene, CDR3 protein. For some rows the clone size is stated as once, few or many, or as a class when expanded; others skip it.

abundance: -
v_gene: TRBV28
j_gene: TRBJ1-1
CDR3aa: CASMIETNTEAFF

abundance: -
v_gene: TRBV6-5
j_gene: TRBJ1-1
CDR3aa: CASTTQGTLNTEAFF

abundance: -
v_gene: TRBV30
j_gene: TRBJ1-2
CDR3aa: CAWSTGGAGGGYTF

abundance: -
v_gene: TRBV30
j_gene: TRBJ1-1
CDR3aa: CAWSVGGIGTEAFF

abundance: -
v_gene: TRBV28
j_gene: TRBJ2-7
CDR3aa: CASSTNTAYEQYF

abundance: -
v_gene: TRBV24-1
j_gene: TRBJ1-5
CDR3aa: CATDAGPNQPQHF

abundance: few
v_gene: TRBV7-9
j_gene: TRBJ1-6
CDR3aa: CASSLEVDSPLHF

abundance: -
v_gene: TRBV7-9
j_gene: TRBJ1-5
CDR3aa: CASSFYGDNQPQHF

abundance: -
v_gene: TRBV27
j_gene: TRBJ2-7
CDR3aa: CATALLGGSYEQYF

abundance: -
v_gene: TRBV6-5
j_gene: TRBJ1-2
CDR3aa: CASAEIGRVGGYTF

abundance: -
v_gene: TRBV19
j_gene: TRBJ1-5
CDR3aa: CASSMWTDSNQPQHF

abundance: -
v_gene: TRBV7-2
j_gene: TRBJ1-2
CDR3aa: CASSLGRRGYTF

abundance: few
v_gene: TRBV4-3
j_gene: TRBJ2-5
CDR3aa: CASSQELRAAAQYF

abundance: -
v_gene: TRBV9
j_gene: TRBJ2-5
CDR3aa: CASSPIAGGGLYF

abundance: -
v_gene: TRBV19
j_gene: TRBJ1-5
CDR3aa: CASSIEGESGPQHF

abundance: once
v_gene: TRBV29-1
j_gene: TRBJ2-7
CDR3aa: CSVQGQGTYEQYF

abundance: -
v_gene: TRBV2
j_gene: TRBJ2-7
CDR3aa: CASTASLGLEQYF

abundance: few
v_gene: TRBV2
j_gene: TRBJ2-7
CDR3aa: CASINPGHTYEQYF

abundance: -
v_gene: TRBV24-1
j_gene: TRBJ1-2
CDR3aa: CATSDPTIAYGYTF

abundance: -
v_gene: TRBV15
j_gene: TRBJ1-3
CDR3aa: CATSISDRAGNTIYF

abundance: -
v_gene: TRBV14
j_gene: TRBJ2-1
CDR3aa: CASSQTQNEQFF

abundance: -
v_gene: TRBV25-1
j_gene: TRBJ2-7
CDR3aa: CASRSQLTYEQYF

abundance: -
v_gene: TRBV7-6
j_gene: TRBJ1-1
CDR3aa: CASSLYRGTEAFF

abundance: -
v_gene: TRBV7-3
j_gene: TRBJ2-5
CDR3aa: CASSPLWGPQETQYF